This record concerns one T cell receptor beta chain sequence. The target antigen is unknown. The sample originates from a study of T cells after yellow fever vaccination. Across the study: Those fractions that held only low numbers of cells were prepared using the SMART-Seq v4 Ultra Low Input RNA kit.

TCRdb passed the 5' RACE reads through MiXCR, listing each CDR3 protein once. The sample lists roughly 170,000 distinct CDR3 sequences, 5.5% to 7.5% seen once, with just under 3% in the top ten. V lost 0 bases, J lost 4 bases, and 14 bases lay in between. CDR1 SGHTA and CDR2 FQGTGA come from the germline V gene. The CDR3 runs 16 residues. Study observations and caveats: Clonotypes shared by both compartments, CD4 and CD8, made up a small share. Contamination by abundant bulk-population clonotypes could be present in FACS-sorted repertoires. Subsequent to the booster, the majority of primary-vaccination clones reappeared (less than 97% CD4, 88% CD8).

The source is a young man who received the YFV17D yellow fever vaccine. Specimen: CD4+ T cells sorted from PBMCs, collected on the day of the first yellow fever vaccination. This chain connects TRBV7-3 to TRBJ2-3; D call uncertain. For the CDR3, the DNA is TGTGCCAGCAGCTTAACCGCGTCACAGACCGCAGATACGCAGTATTTT. This gives the protein CASSLTASQTADTQYF.